The rows below give T cell receptor beta chains drawn from one sample of a study of CD8 T cells in Susac syndrome. TCRdb processed the immunoSEQ multiplex PCR reads anew with MiXCR; each CDR3 protein has one entry. This repertoire shows some 260,000 distinct CDR3 sequences, 70% to 90% found once; its top ten account for about 0.11%. Sequenced sample: CD8+ T cells from PBMCs. These receptors all stem from a human donor with multiple sclerosis. CDR3s include the opening cysteine and the closing phenylalanine or tryptophan. Size values are once, few and many counts, or a class for expanded clones, and some rows have none.

once	TRBV27	CASSLWRYREGNEQFF
once	TRBV7-8	CASSLSSSVGNEQFF
NA	TRBV7-9	CASRGDTEAFF
few	TRBV28	CAIQRGTGELFF
once	TRBV27	CASSLSPRPRDTQYF
NA	TRBV15	CATRRKGTMNTEAFF
NA	TRBV3-1	CASSQDLVTSVHYEQYF
NA	TRBV5-1	CASSWPPGGSLAYNEQFF
once	TRBV18	CASSQGSLNYGYTF
NA	TRBV28	CASSPGTSDHTDTQYF
NA	TRBV5-4	CASSLLTGGGDTEAFF
NA	TRBV28	CASSPTGDTEAFF
NA	TRBV28	CASSFGSSSGSYNEQFF
few	TRBV6-5	CASSYGVGGELFF
NA	TRBV7-3	CASSPTGRRTEAFF
NA	TRBV7-6	CASRRTSGRNTDTQYF
few	TRBV10-3	CAISETRGRVNTEAFF
NA	TRBV18	CASSPTGSALSSYNEQFF
NA	TRBV7-3	CASSFKRNTGELFF
NA	TRBV28	CASRVLALTNEKLFF
NA	TRBV7-9	CASSLSESSYNEQFF
NA	TRBV27	CASSFVSPTSGGYEQYF
NA	TRBV11-2	CASSVSRSTFYEQYF
NA	TRBV20-1	CSARGASLAGELFF
few	TRBV7-9	CASSLAAQEGMPEAFF
NA	TRBV14	CASSPLFVGTQYF
once	TRBV6-2/TRBV6-3	CASSYGGLSGKSYEQYF
NA	TRBV4-2	CASSQDTGSNEQFF
once	TRBV2	CASSEAFLAESAYGYTF
once	TRBV6-5	CASSPGTVPGYTF
NA	TRBV5-1	CASSLPGQGARNEQYF
once	TRBV6-2/TRBV6-3	CASRWTGGNSPLHF
NA	TRBV27	CASSLSSGRRNTGELFF
NA	TRBV24-1	CAARNSNTGELFF
few	TRBV19	CASSGGSYNEQFF
NA	TRBV12-1	CASSFPGTGNNSPLHF
NA	TRBV29-1	CSSRLAGVRETQYF
NA	TRBV7-9	CASRAGQGAHEQYF
NA	TRBV7-9	CATRYRENSGRSYNEQFF